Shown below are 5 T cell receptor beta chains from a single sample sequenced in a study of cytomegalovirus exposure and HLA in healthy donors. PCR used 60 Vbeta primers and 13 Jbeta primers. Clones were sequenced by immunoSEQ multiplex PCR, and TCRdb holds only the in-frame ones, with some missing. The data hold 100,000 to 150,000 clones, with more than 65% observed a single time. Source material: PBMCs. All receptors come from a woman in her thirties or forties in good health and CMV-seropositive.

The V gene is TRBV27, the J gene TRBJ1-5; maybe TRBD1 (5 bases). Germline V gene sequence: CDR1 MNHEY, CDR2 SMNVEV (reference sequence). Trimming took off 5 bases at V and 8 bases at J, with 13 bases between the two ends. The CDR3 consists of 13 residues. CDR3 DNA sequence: TGTGCCAGCAGTCACAGAATAGGGGAGCCCCAGCATTTT. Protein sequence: CASSHRIGEPQHF.

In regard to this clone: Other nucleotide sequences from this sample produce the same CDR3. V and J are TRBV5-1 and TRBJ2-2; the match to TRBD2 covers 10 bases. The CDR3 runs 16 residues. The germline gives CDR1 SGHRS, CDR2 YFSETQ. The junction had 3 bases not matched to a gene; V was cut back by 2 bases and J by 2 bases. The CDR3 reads CASSFLAGVNTGELFF. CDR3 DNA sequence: TGCGCCAGCAGCTTCCTAGCGGGAGTTAACACCGGGGAGCTGTTTTTT. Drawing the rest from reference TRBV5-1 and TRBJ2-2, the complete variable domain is KAGVTQTPRYLIKTRGQQVTLSCSPISGHRSVSWYQQTPGQGLQFLFEYFSETQRNKGNFPGRFSGRQFSNSRSEMNVSTLELGDSALYLCASSFLAGVNTGELFFGEGSRLTVL.

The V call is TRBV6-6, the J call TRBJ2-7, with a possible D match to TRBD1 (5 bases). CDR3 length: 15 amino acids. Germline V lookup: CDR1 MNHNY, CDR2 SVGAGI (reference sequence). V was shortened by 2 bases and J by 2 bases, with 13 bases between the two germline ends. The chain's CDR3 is CASSYGQGRTYEQYF. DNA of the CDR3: TGTGCCAGCAGTTACGGGCAGGGCCGAACCTACGAGCAGTACTTC.

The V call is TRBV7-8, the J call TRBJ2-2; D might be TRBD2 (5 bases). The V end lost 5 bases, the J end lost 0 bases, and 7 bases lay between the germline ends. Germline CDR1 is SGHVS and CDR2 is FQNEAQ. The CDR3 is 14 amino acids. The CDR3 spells CASSPGTNTGELFF. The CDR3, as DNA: TGTGCCAGCAGCCCCGGGACGAACACCGGGGAGCTGTTTTTT.

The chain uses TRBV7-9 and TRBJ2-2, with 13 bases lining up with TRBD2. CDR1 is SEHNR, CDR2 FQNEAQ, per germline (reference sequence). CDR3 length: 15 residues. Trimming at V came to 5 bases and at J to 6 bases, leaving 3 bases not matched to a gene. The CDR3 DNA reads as TGTGCCAGCAGCGTCGGGACTAGCGGGGCCGGGGAGCTGTTTTTT. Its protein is CASSVGTSGAGELFF.